This entry lists 4 T cell receptor beta chains sequenced from one sample in a study of cytomegalovirus exposure and HLA in healthy donors. The PCR employed 60 Vbeta primers together with 13 Jbeta primers. The method was immunoSEQ multiplex PCR; TCRdb's version includes in-frame clones alone and lacks a portion of them. The table records fewer than 250,000 clones, almost 80% of them present only once. The sample consisted of PBMCs. The receptors derive from a woman between 18 and 29 years old in good health and CMV-seronegative.

V is TRBV19 and J is TRBJ1-3; 7 bases align to TRBD1. The ends lost 8 bases at V and 3 bases at J; junction bases unmatched: 7. This CDR3 has 14 residues. Germline CDR1 LNHDA, CDR2 SQIVND (reference sequence). The DNA for the CDR3 is TGTGCCAGTGGGACAGAGGCCTATGGAAACACCATATATTTT. Its translation: CASGTEAYGNTIYF.

The chain joins TRBV6-1 to TRBJ2-3, with 10 nucleotides matching TRBD1. Germline CDR1 MNHNS, CDR2 SASEGT. V lost 1 base and J lost 4; bases outside the gene matches: 11. The CDR3 spans 18 residues. CDR3 residues: CASSEGIGDRGSSDTQYF. CDR3 DNA: TGTGCCAGCAGTGAAGGGATTGGGGACAGGGGATCCTCAGATACGCAGTATTTT.

This rearrangement joins TRBV5-6 to TRBJ2-7, with 9 bases that match TRBD2. Per the germline V gene, CDR1 is SGHDT and CDR2 is YYEEEE. Trimming removed 0 bases from V and 2 bases from J; junction bases left unmatched: 6. The CDR3 sequence is 16 residues long. The CDR3 sequence: CASSLASGTRPYEQYF. The DNA of the CDR3 is TGTGCCAGCAGCTTGGCTAGCGGGACCCGACCCTACGAGCAGTACTTC.

Notes on this clone: A junction boundary mismatches the germline segment, possibly from a read error. The chain combines TRBV7-9 with TRBJ1-2; D is uncertain. CDR1 is SEHNR, CDR2 FQNEAQ, per germline (reference sequence). This CDR3 has 13 amino acids. CDR3 protein: CSSSYGSEEGYTF. The CDR3 coding sequence is TGTTCCAGCAGCTACGGCAGCGAAGAGGGCTACACCTTC.